One sample yielded the 32 T cell receptor beta chains listed below, sequenced in a study of blood T cell repertoires in COVID-19. Profiled with immunoSEQ multiplex PCR; TCRdb holds only in-frame clones, not every one. In the table there are 200,000 or so clones, approximately 80% of which are singletons. Sequenced material: peripheral blood. The origin of the receptors is a human donor in a cohort sampled during active COVID-19.

The rearrangement joins TRBV2 to TRBJ1-5, with D maybe TRBD1 (5 bases). The V and J ends lost 4 bases and 0 bases respectively, with 13 bases between them. In germline, CDR1 is SNHLY, CDR2 FYNNEI. This CDR3 spans 16 amino acids. As DNA, the CDR3 is TGTGCCAGCAGTGGTCCGGGACTGTATAGCAATCAGCCCCAGCATTTT. This translates into CASSGPGLYSNQPQHF.

The chain is built from TRBV29-1 and TRBJ2-5; the D gene is possibly TRBD1 (5 bases). The V end lost 3 bases, the J end lost 1 base, and 15 bases lay between the germline ends. The CDR3 is made up of 15 amino acids. CDR1 is SQVTM and CDR2 is ANQGSEA in the germline V gene. CDR3 region: CSVDLQETAQETQYF. The CDR3 coding sequence is TGCAGCGTTGATCTTCAGGAGACAGCCCAAGAGACCCAGTACTTC.

This sequence joins TRBV19 and TRBJ2-7, with 11 bases identical to TRBD2. CDR1 and CDR2 (germline): LNHDA, SQIVND (reference sequence). The CDR3 spans 15 residues. The V gene end was trimmed by 4 bases and the J gene end by 1 base; junction bases not matched to a gene: 3. This chain's CDR3 is CASSTTSGTSYEQYF. The CDR3 coding sequence is TGTGCCAGTAGTACGACTAGCGGGACGTCCTACGAGCAGTACTTC.

The chain couples TRBV19 to TRBJ1-2, with D uncertain. Germline V CDR1 and CDR2: LNHDA, SQIVND (reference sequence). V dropped 7 bases and J dropped 5 bases, with 14 bases sitting between them. CDR3 size: 13 residues. The CDR3: CASTPPAGYGYTF. The CDR3 coding sequence is TGTGCCAGTACCCCCCCTGCAGGTTATGGCTACACCTTC. Looking up the rest from reference TRBV19 and TRBJ1-2 gives the full variable domain: DGGITQSPKYLFRKEGQNVTLSCEQNLNHDAMYWYRQDPGQGLRLIYYSQIVNDFQKGDIAEGYSVSREKKESFPLTVTSAQKNPTAFYLCASTPPAGYGYTFGSGTRLTVV.

Here the CDR3 DNA reads TGTGCCAGCAGTTTAATGGGGGAGGGCCACCACGAGCAGTACTTC. Its translation is CASSLMGEGHHEQYF. The chain couples TRBV28 to TRBJ2-7, with 7 nucleotides matching TRBD2. The CDR3 extends over 15 amino acids. Trimming took 2 bases from V and 5 from J; bases not matched to a gene: 9. CDR1 is MDHEN, CDR2 SYDVKM, per germline.

The chain joins TRBV7-2 to TRBJ2-7; 8 bases fit TRBD1. CDR1 and CDR2 from the germline V gene are SGHTA and FQGNSA. The CDR3 consists of 14 residues. V lost 1 base to trimming and J lost 2 bases; unmatched junction nucleotides: 1. CDR3 bases: TGTGCCAGCAGCTTAGAACAGGGGGCCTACGAGCAGTACTTC. Translating it yields CASSLEQGAYEQYF.

This clone was seen once. V usage is TRBV28 and J usage is TRBJ2-7, with 12 bases identical to TRBD2. The CDR3 runs 15 residues. Germline CDR1 and CDR2: MDHEN and SYDVKM. The junction had 2 bases not matched to a gene; V was cut back by 0 bases and J by 5 bases. CDR3 nucleotides: TGTGCCAGCAGTTTATGGACTAGCGGGAGCCACGAGCAGTACTTC. As protein: CASSLWTSGSHEQYF.

The V call is TRBV4-2, the J call TRBJ2-2, with unresolved D. There are 15 residues in the CDR3. Germline-derived CDR1 and CDR2 are LGHNA and YNFKEQ. V was cut by 1 base and J by 0 bases, with 6 bases left in between. The chain's CDR3 is CASSQADSNTGELFF. CDR3 bases: TGTGCCAGCAGCCAAGCTGACTCGAACACCGGGGAGCTGTTTTTT.

The chain recombines TRBV18 with TRBJ2-5, with 11 bases aligning to TRBD2. This CDR3 contains 13 residues. V gave up 6 bases and J gave up 9 bases; unmatched junction bases: 6. Germline V gene lookup returns CDR1 KGHSH and CDR2 LQKENI. The CDR3 DNA is TGTGCCAGCTCGCAGGATAGCGGGAGGGCCCAGTACTTC. Encoded protein: CASSQDSGRAQYF. The whole variable domain, filled in from reference TRBV18 and TRBJ2-5, reads NAGVMQNPRHLVRRRGQEARLRCSPMKGHSHVYWYRQLPEEGLKFMVYLQKENIIDESGMPKERFSAEFPKEGPSILRIQQVVRGDSAAYFCASSQDSGRAQYFGPGTRLLVL.

This clone was found a few times. The rearrangement uses TRBV10-3 and TRBJ2-7, with TRBD2 matching 11 bases. The CDR3 runs to 17 residues. J gave up 7 bases and V 3 bases, and 14 bases lay outside the gene matches. Germline loops: CDR1 ENHRY, CDR2 SYGVKD. The CDR3 is CAISDPSTSGGSGEQYF. As DNA, the CDR3 is TGTGCCATCAGTGATCCCTCTACTAGCGGGGGCTCTGGTGAGCAGTACTTC.

J is TRBJ1-1 and V is TRBV18; D is unclear. This CDR3 comprises 12 residues. Germline CDR1 is KGHSH and CDR2 is LQKENI. Trimming cost V 2 bases and J 10 bases, with 11 bases left between them. The CDR3 DNA reads TGTGCCAGCTCACCAATATTATCGGGAGCTTTCTTT. It yields the protein CASSPILSGAFF.

The chain uses TRBV10-1 and TRBJ1-4; TRBD1 matches at 7 bases. V lost 6 bases, J lost 3 bases, and 7 bases stayed unmatched. Germline CDR1 and CDR2: WNHNN and SYGVQD (reference sequence). This CDR3 is 15 amino acids long. The chain's CDR3 is CASSRGTAANEKLFF. Here the CDR3 DNA reads TGCGCCAGCAGCCGCGGGACAGCAGCTAATGAAAAACTGTTTTTT.

The chain uses TRBV6-4 and TRBJ2-3; D not certain. CDR3 size: 14 residues. Per the germline V gene, CDR1 is MRHNA and CDR2 is SNTAGT. Trimming took 6 bases from V and 5 from J, leaving 15 bases between them. Here the CDR3 DNA reads TGTGCCAGCAGCGGTAATCATCTCCAAGATACGCAGTATTTT. Amino acid sequence: CASSGNHLQDTQYF.

The chain recombines TRBV12-3 or TRBV12-4 with TRBJ1-4; D is unclear. V was trimmed by 6 bases and J by 5 bases, leaving 10 bases between them. The CDR3 runs to 13 residues. The CDR3 nucleotides are TGTGCCAGCAGCACCGACGGGAATGAAAAACTGTTTTTT. Its protein is CASSTDGNEKLFF.

The chain combines TRBV5-4 with TRBJ1-2; a possible D gene is TRBD1 (6 bases). The germline gives CDR1 SGHNT, CDR2 YYREEE (reference sequence). V shed 3 bases and J shed 4 bases, with 16 bases lying between them. This CDR3 is built from 15 residues. CDR3 region: CASSWGGSPLYGYTF. The CDR3 nucleotides read TGTGCCAGCAGCTGGGGGGGCAGCCCACTCTATGGCTACACCTTC.

The chain has TRBV7-6 and TRBJ2-7, with D maybe TRBD1 (5 bases). Germline-derived CDR1 and CDR2 are SGHVS and FNYEAQ. With 5 bases removed from V and 6 bases from J, the gap between germline ends came to 14 bases. The CDR3 covers 13 residues. CDR3 amino acids: CASSRSTAFEQYF. CDR3 DNA sequence: TGTGCCAGCAGCCGTTCGACAGCCTTCGAGCAGTACTTC.

The chain joins TRBV20-1 to TRBJ2-7; 10 positions agree with TRBD2. Germline CDR1 reads DFQATT; CDR2 reads SNEGSKA (reference sequence). The CDR3 runs to 15 residues. The V gene end was trimmed by 3 bases and the J gene end by 5 bases; junction bases not matched to a gene: 10. This CDR3 is CSASRASGSTDEQYF. CDR3 sequence (DNA): TGCAGTGCTAGTCGCGCTAGCGGGAGTACCGACGAGCAGTACTTC.

The V and J genes are TRBV6-5 and TRBJ1-2, with TRBD1 identical over 8 bases. V was pared by 5 bases and J by 0 bases, with 2 bases of the junction left unmatched. Germline CDR1 reads MNHEY; CDR2 reads SVGAGI. This CDR3 is 14 amino acids long. The CDR3: CASSTDRANYGYTF. DNA of the CDR3: TGTGCCAGCAGTACGGACAGGGCTAACTATGGCTACACCTTC.

The V and J genes are TRBV12-5 and TRBJ2-1, with 7 positions matching TRBD2. V lost 3 bases, J lost 4 bases, and 9 bases stayed unmatched. CDR1 and CDR2 (germline): LGHNT, FRNRAP. The CDR3 extends over 16 amino acids. CDR3 DNA: TGTGCTAGTGGTTTAAAGGCGGGAGCCCTGTACAATGAGCAGTTCTTC. Its protein is CASGLKAGALYNEQFF.

This clone has only one observation. At one end, the junction sequence differs from germline, possibly due to a read error. The J gene is TRBJ2-1, the V gene TRBV6-5; possible D gene TRBD2, 6 bases. Per germline, CDR1 MNHEY and CDR2 SVGAGI. The length of the CDR3 is 11 residues. The CDR3 nucleotides are TGTGCCAGCACGGGTAATGGAGGGAAGGTCTTC. This gives the protein CASTGNGGKVF.

This clone came up once. The chain couples TRBV10-2 to TRBJ2-3, with TRBD2 matching 12 bases. The ends lost 8 bases at V and 0 bases at J; junction bases unmatched: 9. Germline V gene data show CDR1 as WSHSY and CDR2 as SAAADI. This CDR3 comprises 17 residues. Here the CDR3 reads CASPPTSGRISTDTQYF. CDR3 DNA: TGCGCCAGCCCCCCGACTAGCGGGAGAATTAGCACAGATACGCAGTATTTT.

The chain employs TRBV5-1 and TRBJ2-3; 10 bases agree with TRBD2. This CDR3 comprises 16 residues. From germline, CDR1 is SGHRS and CDR2 YFSETQ. Germline trimming cut 2 bases from V and 5 bases from J; bases unmatched to any gene: 8. The CDR3 region has the DNA TGCGCCAGCAGCTTTGCTAGCGGGAGATCGGGAGATACGCAGTATTTT. Protein: CASSFASGRSGDTQYF.

CDR3 loop: CASTHTGPAYNEQFF. The CDR3 DNA is TGTGCCAGCACCCACACAGGGCCTGCCTACAATGAGCAGTTCTTC. V usage is TRBV6-5 and J usage is TRBJ2-1; possible D gene TRBD1, 6 bases. The CDR3 totals 15 residues. CDR1 and CDR2 (germline): MNHEY, SVGAGI. Trimming stripped 7 bases from V and 2 bases from J, with 15 bases between.

The rearrangement uses TRBV14 and TRBJ2-1; TRBD2 agrees at 8 bases. The germline V gene has CDR1 SGHDN and CDR2 FVKESK. Trimming cost V 2 bases and J 9 bases; bases outside gene matches: 6. This CDR3 spans 14 amino acids. The CDR3 DNA sequence: TGTGCCAGCAGCCAATTAAGCGGGAGAGGTGAGCAGTTCTTC. Amino acids: CASSQLSGRGEQFF.

V is TRBV19 and J is TRBJ2-3; 7 bases are a match to TRBD1. Per germline, CDR1 LNHDA and CDR2 SQIVND (reference sequence). The V gene end was trimmed by 9 bases and the J gene end by 1 base; junction bases not matched to a gene: 10. The CDR3 is 15 amino acids. Here the CDR3 reads CASRSGTARTDTQYF. The CDR3 region has the DNA TGTGCCAGCCGCTCCGGGACAGCCCGCACAGATACGCAGTATTTT. Combining the CDR3 with reference TRBV19 and TRBJ2-3 gives the whole variable domain DGGITQSPKYLFRKEGQNVTLSCEQNLNHDAMYWYRQDPGQGLRLIYYSQIVNDFQKGDIAEGYSVSREKKESFPLTVTSAQKNPTAFYLCASRSGTARTDTQYFGPGTRLTVL.

J is TRBJ1-1 and V is TRBV5-1; 9 nucleotides match TRBD1. This CDR3 contains 18 residues. Trimming at V came to 0 bases and at J to 0 bases, leaving 9 bases not matched to a gene. In germline, CDR1 is SGHRS, CDR2 YFSETQ. CDR3 region: CASSLVGTGLMVNTEAFF. In DNA form, the CDR3 reads TGCGCCAGCAGCTTGGTAGGGACAGGGCTCATGGTGAACACTGAAGCTTTCTTT.

V gene TRBV28 combines with J gene TRBJ2-7, with a tentative D call TRBD1 (5 bases). Trimming removed 6 bases from V and 4 bases from J, with 16 bases in between. The CDR3 has 14 amino acids. The germline V gene encodes CDR1 MDHEN and CDR2 SYDVKM. The CDR3 region is CASREGRAPYEQYF. The CDR3 coding sequence is TGTGCCAGCAGGGAAGGCAGGGCACCTTACGAGCAGTACTTC.

The chain is built from TRBV7-9 and TRBJ2-1; 11 positions match TRBD2. The CDR3 length is 17 residues. With V trimmed by 0 bases and J by 12 bases, 13 bases remained unmatched. The germline gives CDR1 SEHNR, CDR2 FQNEAQ (reference sequence). The CDR3 DNA reads TGTGCCAGCAGCTTAGCCGGGGCTAGCGGGAGGACACTGTCGCAGTTCTTC. Amino acids: CASSLAGASGRTLSQFF. The full variable domain, in which reference TRBV7-9 and TRBJ2-1 provide the parts outside the CDR3, is DTGVSQNPRHKITKRGQNVTFRCDPISEHNRLYWYRQTLGQGPEFLTYFQNEAQLEKSRLLSDRFSAERPKGSFSTLEIQRTEQGDSAMYLCASSLAGASGRTLSQFFGPGTRLTVL.

The chain is built from TRBV28 and TRBJ1-2; 10 bases fit TRBD1. The CDR3 contains 16 residues. The trim removed 6 bases at V and 0 bases at J, leaving 7 bases unmatched. Germline CDR1 MDHEN, CDR2 SYDVKM. CDR3 nucleotides: TGTGCCAGCAGGGGGAGACAGGGGGCGACTAACTATGGCTACACCTTC. Its translation is CASRGRQGATNYGYTF.

This clone turned up a few times. The rearrangement links TRBV6-4 to TRBJ1-5, with D perhaps TRBD1 (5 bases). Per the germline V gene, CDR1 is MRHNA and CDR2 is SNTAGT. Trimming left V 6 bases short and J 3 bases short, with 12 bases between. The CDR3 loop spans 14 amino acids. Written as DNA, the CDR3 is TGTGCCAGCAGACATGGGACTGACAATCAGCCCCAGCATTTT. The encoded protein is CASRHGTDNQPQHF.

The gene calls are TRBV19 and TRBJ2-1; 13 positions agree with TRBD2. V was clipped by 0 bases and J by 8 bases; unmatched bases: 7. Germline V gene lookup returns CDR1 LNHDA and CDR2 SQIVND (reference sequence). The CDR3 is 17 amino acids. The CDR3 reads CASSIDRTSGSLYEQFF. For the CDR3, the DNA is TGTGCCAGTAGTATAGACCGGACTAGCGGGAGTTTGTATGAGCAGTTCTTC.

The rearrangement links TRBV10-3 to TRBJ1-1; the match to TRBD1 covers 7 bases. The CDR3 is made up of 13 amino acids. V was pared by 7 bases and J by 5 bases, with 7 bases of the junction left unmatched. Germline loops: CDR1 ENHRY, CDR2 SYGVKD. The CDR3 spells CAITTGLGTEAFF. CDR3 DNA: TGTGCCATCACGACAGGGCTGGGGACTGAAGCTTTCTTT.